This T cell receptor (beta chain) was captured in a study of blood T cell repertoires in COVID-19. Turning to the study itself: The samples span acute and convalescent COVID-19 from the United States, Italy and Spain. Sample material is recorded as cDNA or gDNA derived from T cells, B-cell-depleted T cells, or PBMCs.

V lost 8 bases to trimming and J lost 7 bases, with 18 bases between them. This CDR3 comprises 15 residues. CDR1 MNHEY and CDR2 SVGAGI come from the germline V gene. Original processing methods: Estimation of nucleated cell counts relied on the amplification of reference gene primers. Produced via immunoSEQ multiplex PCR; TCRdb's table is partial and in-frame only. D and trimming were read from the DNA, whereas the V and J calls and clone size are those reported in that table. The table shows roughly 49,000 clones, with 83% occurring only once. This rearrangement joins TRBV6-5 to TRBJ1-6; a possible D gene is TRBD1 (5 bases). The sequence was collected from a man aged 35-49 years with acute or convalescent COVID-19. The material sequenced was peripheral blood. Here the CDR3 reads CASDKGQGGNSPLHF. The CDR3 DNA follows: TGTGCCAGCGACAAGGGGCAGGGTGGGAATTCACCCCTCCACTTT.